This TCR beta chain appears in the sequencing data of a study of radiation and T cells in renal cell carcinoma. Study observations and caveats: In blood, top tumor clones expanded by 2 weeks, shrinking by 4.

Sequencing was performed with immunoSEQ multiplex PCR; in TCRdb, only in-frame clones are kept and a portion is missing. The table has around 46,000 clones, approximately 80% seen once. As for this clone: Its antigen is unidentified.

CDR1 is KGHSH, CDR2 LQKENI, per germline. The V and J ends lost 3 bases and 0 bases respectively, with 12 bases between them. The CDR3 length is 15 residues. Specified time point: baseline pretreatment blood. Treatment defined: 15 Gy SBRT to primary tumor, nephrectomy 4 weeks later. This clonotype was obtained from a woman between 70 and 85 years old with renal cell carcinoma. The V and J genes are TRBV18 and TRBJ2-7, with D tentatively TRBD2 (6 bases). This material consisted of blood, taken from a patient whose treatment included radiotherapy and nephrectomy. The chain's CDR3 is CASSPRDLSSYEQYF. CDR3 sequence (DNA): TGTGCCAGCTCACCCCGGGACTTAAGCTCCTACGAGCAGTACTTC. Full variable domain (missing parts from reference TRBV18 and TRBJ2-7): NAGVMQNPRHLVRRRGQEARLRCSPMKGHSHVYWYRQLPEEGLKFMVYLQKENIIDESGMPKERFSAEFPKEGPSILRIQQVVRGDSAAYFCASSPRDLSSYEQYFGPGTRLTVT.